Below are 2 T cell receptor beta chains sequenced from a single sample in a study of early T cells in non-severe SARS-CoV-2 infection. TCRdb recomputed calls from the 5' RACE reads with MiXCR, one row per CDR3 protein. The data show about 80,000 distinct CDR3 sequences, 5% seen once. The input for sequencing was whole blood, taken at baseline. Receptors originate from an adult who was a healthcare worker with PCR-confirmed SARS-CoV-2 infection or an uninfected control (not recorded which).

The table lists this clonotype with a few counts. V is TRBV7-8 and J is TRBJ2-5; D not certain. V was pared by 5 bases and J by 5 bases, with 15 bases between. Germline V lookup: CDR1 SGHVS, CDR2 FQNEAQ. The CDR3 is 14 amino acids. The CDR3 DNA reads as TGTGCCAGCAGCCACCGGCTGGGCCGGGAGACCCAGTACTTC. This codes for CASSHRLGRETQYF.

V gene TRBV28 combines with J gene TRBJ1-3; D possibly corresponds to TRBD1 (5 bases). The CDR3 length is 16 residues. The V and J ends lost 8 bases and 8 bases respectively, with 25 bases between them. CDR1 and CDR2 (germline): MDHEN, SYDVKM. This CDR3 reads CASSLGGKPKAHTIYF. CDR3 nucleotides: TGTGCCAGCTCCCTTGGGGGAAAACCAAAGGCGCACACCATATATTTT.